A selection of T cell receptor beta chains follows, all from one sample in a study of T-cell reconstitution after alpha-beta-depleted transplantation in children. Via MiXCR, TCRdb re-called the PCR reads, giving one row per CDR3 protein. The sample yields some 590,000 distinct CDR3 sequences, about 10% seen once. Material: PBMCs from the stem cell graft donor, obtained from the stem cell graft. Receptor source: a human donor who donated a stem cell graft to a child with acute myeloid leukemia. CDR3s include the opening cysteine and the closing phenylalanine or tryptophan. D genes are given only for firm matches. Some rows mark clone size as missing; the rest say once, few, many or name a class of expanded clone.

TRBV20-1	TRBD2	TRBJ2-1	few	TGCAGTGCTAGTGAAGCGGGAGGGCTCGGTGAGCAGTTCTTC	CSASEAGGLGEQFF
TRBV20-1	.	TRBJ2-3	.	TGCAGTTTACCGACTAGAGTGAGCACAGATACGCAGTATTTT	CSLPTRVSTDTQYF
TRBV20-1	TRBD1	TRBJ2-3	.	TGCAGTGCTAGAGGACAGGGGCCCCGCACAGATACGCAGTATTTT	CSARGQGPRTDTQYF
TRBV7-8	TRBD2	TRBJ2-2	.	TGTGCCAGCAGCATCGGACTAGCGGGAGGGCCTTTAGTAGCCGGGGAGCTGTTTTTT	CASSIGLAGGPLVAGELFF
TRBV18	TRBD1	TRBJ2-5	.	TGTGCCAGCTCACCCGGGACAGCACACAAGTCGGAGACCCAGTACTTC	CASSPGTAHKSETQYF
TRBV5-1	.	TRBJ2-5	.	TGCGCCAGCAGCTTGGTTTGGACGGGGAAAGAGACCCAGTACTTC	CASSLVWTGKETQYF
TRBV6-2/TRBV6-3	.	TRBJ2-1	many	TGTGCCAGCAGTTACTCGGAGGGCAATGAGCAGTTCTTC	CASSYSEGNEQFF
TRBV5-1	TRBD2	TRBJ2-5	.	TGCGCCAGCAGCTTGATCCCGGGGGGCCAAGAGACCCAGTACTTC	CASSLIPGGQETQYF
TRBV7-2	.	TRBJ2-2	many	TGTGCCAGCAGCTTAGGCGCACAGACCGGGGAGCTGTTTTTT	CASSLGAQTGELFF
TRBV4-3	TRBD2	TRBJ2-1	many	TGCGCCAGCAGCCAAGATCCCCCGACTAGCGGGACTACTTCCTACAATGAGCAGTTCTTC	CASSQDPPTSGTTSYNEQFF
TRBV5-1	TRBD1	TRBJ2-1	once	TGCGCCAGCAGCTTGGGGACAGGTCCTAATGAGCAGTTCTTC	CASSLGTGPNEQFF
TRBV12-3/TRBV12-4	TRBD2	TRBJ2-1	few	TGTGCCAGCAGTCCCGGGCTAGCGGGTATAGGGGACAATGAGCAGTTCTTC	CASSPGLAGIGDNEQFF
TRBV28	TRBD1	TRBJ1-2	many	TGTGCCAGCAGCCGACAGGGGATTAACTATGGCTACACCTTC	CASSRQGINYGYTF
TRBV30	.	TRBJ2-5	.	TGTGCCTGGAGTCCCGGACAGCAAGAGACCCAGTACTTC	CAWSPGQQETQYF
TRBV9	.	TRBJ1-1	few	TGTGCCAGCAGCGTAGCTTTCTCCGGTAACACTGAAGCTTTCTTT	CASSVAFSGNTEAFF
TRBV7-9	.	TRBJ2-1	many	TGTGCCAGCAGCTTAATTATGCCAGGGGTGAATGAGCAGTTCTTC	CASSLIMPGVNEQFF
TRBV9	TRBD2	TRBJ2-3	few	TGTGCCAGCAGCGGCTCTAGCGGGATGGCAGATACGCAGTATTTT	CASSGSSGMADTQYF
TRBV3-1	.	TRBJ2-1	many	TGTGCCAGCAGCCACTCCTACAATGAGCAGTTCTTC	CASSHSYNEQFF
TRBV27	.	TRBJ1-1	few	TGTGCCAGCAGTCTCCCTCCAGGGAGAAACACTGAAGCTTTCTTT	CASSLPPGRNTEAFF
TRBV7-2	.	TRBJ1-5	.	TGTGCCAGCAGCTTAGTGAGGGGATCGGAGCCCCAGCATTTT	CASSLVRGSEPQHF
TRBV5-1	.	TRBJ2-1	few	TGCGCCAGCAGCTTGGATCTAGGATGGAATGAGCAGTTCTTC	CASSLDLGWNEQFF
TRBV6-1	TRBD1	TRBJ1-6	few	TGTGCCAGCAGGGGGACAGTGAGTAATTCACCCCTCCACTTT	CASRGTVSNSPLHF
TRBV29-1	.	TRBJ2-6	.	TGCAGCGTTGATGTGGGGAGCAGGGCCAACGTCCTGACTTTC	CSVDVGSRANVLTF
TRBV27	.	TRBJ2-7	.	TGTGCCAGCAGTTTCTCCCCGCAACGGGGGAACTCCTACGAGCAGTACTTC	CASSFSPQRGNSYEQYF
TRBV3-1	.	TRBJ2-3	.	TGTGCCAGCAGCCAAGTGGGAGCTGTCACAGATACGCAGTATTTT	CASSQVGAVTDTQYF
TRBV9	TRBD2	TRBJ2-1	many	TGTGCCAGCAGCGTAGGGGCGAGCGGGAGCTCCTACAATGAGCAGTTCTTC	CASSVGASGSSYNEQFF
TRBV28	TRBD1	TRBJ2-7	few	TGTGCCAGCAGTTTATGGGACAGGGCGTACGAGCAGTACTTC	CASSLWDRAYEQYF
TRBV9	.	TRBJ2-4	many	TGTGCCAGCAGCGTAGAAGGAGCCAAAAACATTCAGTACTTC	CASSVEGAKNIQYF
TRBV9	TRBD1	TRBJ2-7	.	TGTGCCAGCAGCGGCGGCCCCTTTCGGACAGGGTACGAGCAGTACTTC	CASSGGPFRTGYEQYF
TRBV29-1	.	TRBJ2-1	.	TGCAGCGTTGAACCCCGCATGGGGCCGTATACCTACAATGAGCAGTTCTTC	CSVEPRMGPYTYNEQFF
TRBV5-1	.	TRBJ1-2	many	TGCGCCAGCAGCCGAGGACAGAGAGACGGCTACACCTTC	CASSRGQRDGYTF
TRBV29-1	TRBD2	TRBJ2-3	.	TGCAGCGTTGAAAAGGCGGGAGTCGCAGATACGCAGTATTTT	CSVEKAGVADTQYF
TRBV6-1	.	TRBJ1-3	many	TGTGCCAGCAGTGACCAAACAGGGCCCGGAAACACCATATATTTT	CASSDQTGPGNTIYF
TRBV11-2	TRBD2	TRBJ2-3	.	TGTGCCAGCAGCTCAAGCTGGGGTACTAGCGGGAGGTTAGATACGCAGTATTTT	CASSSSWGTSGRLDTQYF
TRBV10-2	.	TRBJ2-7	.	TGCGCCAGCAGTGAGTTAGGACTCCTCTACGAGCAGTACTTC	CASSELGLLYEQYF
TRBV20-1	TRBD2	TRBJ2-7	few	TGCAGTGCTAGGGCCGCGGGGACTAGCGGGAGGAGTGGCTACGAGCAGTACTTC	CSARAAGTSGRSGYEQYF
TRBV9	.	TRBJ2-3	.	TGTGCCAGCAGCGTAGACCCGACAGCCACAGATACGCAGTATTTT	CASSVDPTATDTQYF
TRBV24-1	TRBD1	TRBJ2-1	few	TGTGCCACCAGTGGCGAGGACAGGGGGCCCTACAATGAGCAGTTCTTC	CATSGEDRGPYNEQFF
TRBV6-2/TRBV6-3	TRBD1	TRBJ1-1	many	TGTGCCAGCAGTTCGACAGGGGTGACTGAAGCTTTCTTT	CASSSTGVTEAFF
TRBV20-1	TRBD1	TRBJ2-5	.	TGCAGTGCTAGAACCGGGACAGGGGGCTGGGAGACCCAGTACTTC	CSARTGTGGWETQYF
TRBV7-2	TRBD1	TRBJ2-7	few	TGTGCCAGCAGCAAGGACAGGGGGCGTCCCGAGCAGTACTTC	CASSKDRGRPEQYF
TRBV7-9	.	TRBJ2-5	few	TGTGCCAGCAGACGGGATTCAAGAGAGACCCAGTACTTC	CASRRDSRETQYF
TRBV12-3/TRBV12-4	.	TRBJ2-2	many	TGTGCCAGCAGCCTAAACAGCGCAAACACCGGGGAGCTGTTTTTT	CASSLNSANTGELFF
TRBV10-2	TRBD1	TRBJ2-3	.	TGCGCCAGCAGGGTACAGGGGACGGATACGCAGTATTTT	CASRVQGTDTQYF
TRBV7-8	.	TRBJ2-7	.	TGTGCCAGCAGCTTTAGTCATTACGAGCAGTACTTC	CASSFSHYEQYF
TRBV12-3/TRBV12-4	TRBD2	TRBJ2-1	many	TGTGCCAGCAGTAAAGGTAGCGGGAGGGGTAATGAGCAGTTCTTC	CASSKGSGRGNEQFF
TRBV7-3	TRBD2	TRBJ2-7	few	TGTGCCAGCAGCAAGACTAGCGGTCAATACGAGCAGTACTTC	CASSKTSGQYEQYF
TRBV28	.	TRBJ1-4	many	TGTGCCAGCAGTTTGACCCAGGGTAATGGACCTAATGAAAAACTGTTTTTT	CASSLTQGNGPNEKLFF
TRBV29-1	TRBD1	TRBJ2-7	few	TGCAGCGTTTGTCGACAGGGACATTTCGACGAGCAGTACTTC	CSVCRQGHFDEQYF
TRBV6-2/TRBV6-3	.	TRBJ1-5	many	TGTGCCAGCAGTTCTCCTAATCAGCCCCAGCATTTT	CASSSPNQPQHF
TRBV5-1	TRBD1	TRBJ2-5	few	TGCGCCAGCTGCCTGATGGGACAGGGCCAAGAGACCCAGTACTTC	CASCLMGQGQETQYF
TRBV5-1	TRBD2	TRBJ2-7	few	TGCGCCAGCAGCTTTCGCGGGAGGGCCGACGAGCAGTACTTC	CASSFRGRADEQYF
TRBV5-1	.	TRBJ2-1	.	TGCGCCAGCAGCTTGGTGGGAGGAGTGGGAGATGAGCAGTTCTTC	CASSLVGGVGDEQFF
TRBV10-3	.	TRBJ2-1	many	TGTGCCATCAGTGACAGGGGCAATGAGCAGTTCTTC	CAISDRGNEQFF
TRBV5-1	TRBD1	TRBJ2-7	few	TGCGCCAGCTCACAACAGGGGCGCGAGCAGTACTTC	CASSQQGREQYF